These 22 T cell receptor beta chains originate from one sample sequenced in a study of identical twins. TCRdb independently ran MiXCR on the 5' RACE reads; one entry per CDR3 protein. The sample yields more than 350,000 distinct CDR3 sequences, roughly 9% seen once. Sequenced material: naive T cells sorted from blood. These receptor sequences come from a woman aged 45-65 years in good health.

This clonotype was observed a few times. The chain joins TRBV2 to TRBJ1-1; tentatively, D is TRBD1 (6 bases). Germline V CDR1 and CDR2: SNHLY, FYNNEI. V was cut by 2 bases and J by 7 bases, with 20 bases left in between. The CDR3 has 16 residues. The CDR3, as DNA: TGTGCCAGCAGTGAATATATCGGGACAACTCGTGTTGAAGCTTTCTTT. Translation: CASSEYIGTTRVEAFF.

In this sample, this clonotype turned up many times. The chain carries TRBV6-5 and TRBJ2-1; D gene uncertain. Germline loops: CDR1 MNHEY, CDR2 SVGAGI. The V end lost 5 bases, the J end lost 3 bases, and 14 bases lay between the germline ends. CDR3 length: 15 residues. The CDR3 sequence is CASSTPGSFYNEQFF. For the CDR3, the DNA is TGTGCCAGCAGTACCCCTGGGTCCTTCTACAATGAGCAGTTCTTC.

In its sample, this clonotype was seen a few times. The CDR3 protein is CASSPIQGTDEQYF. CDR3 bases: TGTGCCAGCAGCCCCATCCAGGGGACGGATGAGCAGTACTTC. The chain carries TRBV7-9 and TRBJ2-7, with D possibly matching TRBD1 (6 bases). This CDR3 contains 14 residues. Germline V gene data show CDR1 as SEHNR and CDR2 as FQNEAQ (reference sequence). V was cut by 5 bases and J by 7 bases, with 18 bases left in between.

Many counts were recorded for this clonotype. This chain uses TRBV7-9 with TRBJ2-1; 9 nucleotides align to TRBD2. The CDR3 consists of 16 residues. Unmatched junction bases numbered 5, after V lost 2 bases and J lost 3 bases. Germline V gives CDR1 SEHNR, CDR2 FQNEAQ (reference sequence). This CDR3 reads CASSLLSGRYYNEQFF. As DNA, the CDR3 is TGTGCCAGCAGCTTACTTAGCGGGAGATACTACAATGAGCAGTTCTTC.

The chain carries TRBV3-1 and TRBJ2-3, with a weak D call TRBD2 (5 bases). Trimming removed 3 bases from V and 2 bases from J, with 15 bases in between. Germline CDR1 and CDR2: LGHDT and YNNKEL (reference sequence). CDR3 length: 16 amino acids. DNA for the CDR3: TGTGCCAGCAGCCACGTTGGGCAGCGGACCACAGATACGCAGTATTTT. Its protein product is CASSHVGQRTTDTQYF.

This clonotype was counted between two and nine times. The rearrangement joins TRBV18 to TRBJ2-5; D is perhaps TRBD2 (6 bases). CDR3 length: 14 residues. Germline-derived CDR1 and CDR2 are KGHSH and LQKENI. V lost 1 base, J lost 4 bases, and 10 bases lay in between. The CDR3 DNA reads TGTGCCAGCTCACCACTCGGGGGATCAGAGACCCAGTACTTC. Translation gives CASSPLGGSETQYF.

Ten or more counts support this clonotype. The rearrangement joins TRBV29-1 to TRBJ2-6, with D perhaps TRBD2 (5 bases). From germline, CDR1 is SQVTM and CDR2 ANQGSEA. V lost 5 bases and J 3 bases, leaving 8 bases between the germline ends. This CDR3 is built from 13 residues. The CDR3 protein is CSVPSGGANVLTF. The CDR3 DNA sequence: TGCAGCGTTCCCAGCGGTGGGGCCAACGTCCTGACTTTC.

CDR3 sequence reads: CASSLLGAAKNIQYF. The CDR3 DNA sequence: TGTGCCAGCAGCTTGCTTGGCGCGGCCAAAAACATTCAGTACTTC. V gene TRBV12-3 or TRBV12-4 combines with J gene TRBJ2-4; no firm D call. The V and J ends lost 6 bases and 1 base respectively, with 13 bases between them. The CDR3 has 15 amino acids.

This clonotype has at least ten counts. The chain couples TRBV24-1 to TRBJ1-2; the D is unclear. Trimming pared 1 base from V and 3 bases from J, leaving 14 bases between. Germline-derived CDR1 and CDR2 are KGHDR and SFDVKD. There are 16 residues in the CDR3. The CDR3, as DNA: TGTGCCACCAGTGATTTAAGACCGACTGGGGACTATGGCTACACCTTC. Translation gives CATSDLRPTGDYGYTF.

This clonotype was seen many times. The chain links TRBV5-1 to TRBJ1-2; D unclear. The ends were cut back, 0 bases at V and 2 bases at J, with 8 bases in the middle. Germline V gene data show CDR1 as SGHRS and CDR2 as YFSETQ. The length of the CDR3 is 14 residues. CDR3 bases: TGCGCCAGCAGCTTGGACGGGATAAACTATGGCTACACCTTC. Amino acids: CASSLDGINYGYTF.

There are many counts of this clonotype. The chain combines TRBV3-1 with TRBJ2-2, with TRBD2 identical over 9 bases. Trimming cost V 4 bases and J 3 bases; bases outside gene matches: 3. From germline, CDR1 is LGHDT and CDR2 YNNKEL (reference sequence). The CDR3 is 15 residues long. This chain's CDR3 is CASSPAGGYTGELFF. CDR3 sequence (DNA): TGTGCCAGCAGCCCCGCGGGAGGGTACACCGGGGAGCTGTTTTTT.

This clonotype was observed at least ten times. The rearrangement uses TRBV6-6 and TRBJ1-3; D uncertain. The V end lost 6 bases, the J end lost 0 bases, and 12 bases lay between the germline ends. The germline CDR1 and CDR2 sequences are MNHNY and SVGAGI (reference sequence). This CDR3 contains 15 residues. This CDR3 reads CASSPGRNSGNTIYF. The CDR3 nucleotides read TGTGCCAGCAGCCCTGGACGGAACTCTGGAAACACCATATATTTT.

This clonotype was observed at least ten times. The V call is TRBV24-1, the J call TRBJ2-3, with D possibly being TRBD2 (6 bases). V dropped 9 bases and J dropped 4 bases, with 13 bases sitting between them. The CDR3 spans 13 residues. The germline CDR1 and CDR2 sequences are KGHDR and SFDVKD. Written as DNA, the CDR3 is TGTGCCACCGCAACGGAGGGCCCAGATACGCAGTATTTT. Encoded protein: CATATEGPDTQYF.

This clonotype has just a few counts. The genes are TRBV15 and TRBJ2-2; D call uncertain. This CDR3 contains 14 residues. From germline, CDR1 is LNHNV and CDR2 YYDKDF (reference sequence). Trimming shortened V by 3 bases and J by 5 bases, and 10 bases separated the two germline ends. CDR3 bases: TGTGCCACCAGCAGCCGAGAGGCGACCGGGGAGCTGTTTTTT. Protein product: CATSSREATGELFF.

This clonotype was seen ten or more times. The chain employs TRBV27 and TRBJ2-1; D is unclear. Trimming removed 4 bases from V and 6 bases from J, with 13 bases in between. CDR1 and CDR2 (germline): MNHEY, SMNVEV (reference sequence). CDR3 length: 14 amino acids. The CDR3 reads CASSSPSPPNEQFF. The CDR3 coding sequence is TGTGCCAGCAGTTCCCCTTCTCCCCCCAATGAGCAGTTCTTC.

This clonotype was seen at least ten times. The rearrangement joins TRBV5-1 to TRBJ1-1; 8 positions agree with TRBD1. This CDR3 is built from 15 residues. With V trimmed by 0 bases and J by 4 bases, 5 bases remained unmatched. Germline values: CDR1 SGHRS, CDR2 YFSETQ. The CDR3 protein is CASSLGRDRITEAFF. Here the CDR3 DNA reads TGCGCCAGCAGCTTGGGTCGGGACAGGATCACTGAAGCTTTCTTT.

The table lists this clonotype with a few counts. V gene TRBV2 combines with J gene TRBJ2-3; perhaps TRBD1 as D (5 bases). The CDR3 loop spans 15 amino acids. In germline, CDR1 is SNHLY, CDR2 FYNNEI. Trimming cost V 10 bases and J 5 bases, with 22 bases left between them. CDR3 DNA: TGTGCCACCAACCCATATACCCTACAGGTAGATACGCAGTATTTT. It codes for CATNPYTLQVDTQYF.

This clonotype was picked up a small number of times. The chain joins TRBV4-1 to TRBJ2-4; D is uncertain. The CDR3 loop spans 16 amino acids. Germline V gene data show CDR1 as MGHRA and CDR2 as YSYEKL. Trimming stripped 0 bases from V and 6 bases from J, with 15 bases between. The CDR3 DNA reads as TGCGCCAGCAGCCAAGATTCCAGCCCGTCGGGAAACATTCAGTACTTC. Protein sequence: CASSQDSSPSGNIQYF.

V is TRBV18 and J is TRBJ1-1, with D unresolved. The V end was cut by 1 base, the J end by 0 bases, with 6 bases between. The CDR3 covers 14 residues. Looked up from germline, CDR1 is KGHSH and CDR2 is LQKENI. As DNA, the CDR3 is TGTGCCAGCTCACCACAGAAAATGAACACTGAAGCTTTCTTT. Translated, it gives CASSPQKMNTEAFF.

There are many counts of this clonotype. The rearrangement joins TRBV5-1 to TRBJ2-1; 9 bases fit TRBD2. Losses at the gene ends were 3 bases for V and 2 bases for J; bases not matched to a gene: 6. Germline V CDR1 and CDR2: SGHRS, YFSETQ. The CDR3 has 16 residues. The chain's CDR3 is CASSSTSGLAYNEQFF. The CDR3 region has the DNA TGCGCCAGCAGCTCGACTAGCGGCCTTGCCTACAATGAGCAGTTCTTC.

The CDR3 reads CASRELDRAGANVLTF. CDR3 sequence (DNA): TGTGCCAGCAGGGAACTCGACAGGGCCGGGGCCAACGTCCTGACTTTC. The chain combines TRBV6-2 or TRBV6-3 with TRBJ2-6; 7 positions agree with TRBD1. CDR1 and CDR2 (germline): MNHEY, SVGEGT. This CDR3 contains 16 residues. V was clipped by 6 bases and J by 4 bases; unmatched bases: 9.

There are a few counts of this clonotype. The chain couples TRBV4-2 to TRBJ2-2; no definite D call. Trimming left V 4 bases short and J 0 bases short, with 12 bases between. Germline CDR1 LGHNA, CDR2 YNFKEQ. CDR3 length equals 16 residues. This CDR3 reads CASSLVGRANTGELFF. The DNA of the CDR3 is TGTGCCAGCAGCCTCGTCGGAAGAGCGAACACCGGGGAGCTGTTTTTT.